The source of this T cell receptor (beta chain) is a study of molecular identifiers for immune sequencing clone quantification. A few counts support this clonotype. TCRdb fed the PCR reads into MiXCR, producing one record per CDR3 protein. The top ten clones hold about 0.8% of a sample with under 600,000 distinct CDR3 sequences, 20% to 25% of them seen once. V shed 6 bases and J 1 base; nucleotides not matched to a gene: 5. CDR1 is DFQATT and CDR2 is SNEGSKA in the germline V gene (reference sequence). CDR3 length: 13 residues. The chain employs TRBV20-1 and TRBJ2-7; 8 bases agree with TRBD1. Sequencing used naive CD8+ T cells from blood, with Jurkat cell RNA spiked in. Subset noted: FACS-sorted CD8+CD4-CCR7+CD45RA+ naive T cells. The clonotype was recovered from a human donor in good health. Some libraries in this study had Jurkat cell RNA spiked in. The chain's CDR3 is CSAGTGGSYEQYF. For the CDR3, the DNA is TGCAGTGCCGGGACAGGCGGGTCCTACGAGCAGTACTTC.